What follows describes a single TCR beta chain. The antigen is unknown. The protocol was immunoSEQ multiplex PCR, while the TCRdb copy is restricted to in-frame clones and leaves out a portion. The sample includes around 300,000 clones, less than 90% of them seen just once. CDR1 and CDR2 from the germline V gene are SGHRS and YFSETQ. Trimming cost V 4 bases and J 5 bases; bases outside gene matches: 14. CDR3 length: 16 amino acids. The data were obtained in a study of Ad26.COV2.S vaccination and SARS-CoV-2 variants. General study points: Measurement of non-spike TCR breadth gave similar results in vaccine and placebo recipients. Possibly, TCR breadth and depth analyses underestimated total T cell responses.

This sample's treatment: around 19 received Ad26.COV2.S at low or high dose, single or two shots; several received placebo; per-sample allocation not given. All samples were drawn on day 63, counting from the first vaccine or placebo injection. Material: peripheral blood, obtained in a trial of Ad26.COV2.S vaccine versus placebo. This TCR came from a person aged 18-60 years who received the Ad26.COV2.S COVID-19 vaccine or a placebo. V usage is TRBV5-1 and J usage is TRBJ2-5; 7 bases align to TRBD1. CDR3 nucleotides: TGCGCCAGCAGCCGGGGAACAGGGGCTGCCCTCGAGACCCAGTACTTC. This gives the protein CASSRGTGAALETQYF.